This T cell receptor beta chain stems from a study of T cells in Graves' hyperthyroidism and ophthalmopathy. RNA transcripts were the template for amplifying TCR beta CDR3 regions. Carried out on the TCR CDR3, a first-round RT-PCR used the HTBI primer set. TCRdb reprocessed the multiplex PCR reads via MiXCR and lists one record per CDR3 protein. Of hundreds of thousands of distinct CDR3 sequences detected, roughly 15% appear once; the ten largest clones hold around 3.5%. CDR1 GTSNPN and CDR2 SVGIG come from the germline V gene (reference sequence). The CDR3 is made up of 11 amino acids. Trimming took off 6 bases at V and 3 bases at J, with 9 bases between the two ends. The sample holds many counts of this clonotype.

The chain links TRBV30 to TRBJ2-7; D is uncertain. This TCR came from a woman in her thirties or forties with Graves' ophthalmopathy. Sequenced input: blood. The CDR3 bases are TGTGCCTGTAGGACCAACTACGAGCAGTACTTC. This gives the protein CACRTNYEQYF. The whole variable domain, filled in from reference TRBV30 and TRBJ2-7, reads SQTIHQWPATLVQPVGSPLSLECTVEGTSNPNLYWYRQAAGRGLQLLFYSVGIGQISSEVPQNLSASRPQDRQFILSSKKLLLSDSGFYLCACRTNYEQYFGPGTRLTVT.